This is a list of T cell receptor beta chains from one sample in a study of T cell repertoires in cytomegalovirus infection. Their target antigens are unknown. A single record per CDR3 protein comes from TCRdb applying MiXCR to the reads. Seen here are around 770,000 distinct CDR3 sequences, about 28% observed once, and the top ten hold around 12%. Sequenced material: cultured CD8+ T cells from PBMCs, taken from culture after CMV antigen stimulation. These receptors all come from a human donor in good health (CMV status not recorded). Some clones in this sample may be carry-over from other donors' samples. Both conserved end residues are part of each CDR3. D genes are given only for firm matches. Some rows have no size entry. The others give once, few or many, or a class for an expanded clone.

>-|-|TRBJ1-5|TRBV6-6
TGTGCCAGCAGTTACAGGGAGAACCAGCATTTT
CASSYRENQHF
>-|-|TRBJ2-3|TRBV7-9
TGTGCCAGCAGCTCAGGCCGGGGGACGACTGGCACAGATACGCAGTATTTT
CASSSGRGTTGTDTQYF
>many|-|TRBJ2-5|TRBV7-6
TGTGCCAGCAGCCCCGGGAACGGTCTCCAAGAGACCCAGTACTTC
CASSPGNGLQETQYF
>-|-|TRBJ2-2|TRBV7-8
TGTGCCAGCAGCTCCTTCAGCGGGAACACCGGGGAGCTGTTTTTT
CASSSFSGNTGELFF
>few|TRBD1|TRBJ2-7|TRBV12-5
TGTGCTAGTGCCGGGACAGGGGTTTCCTACGAGCAGTACTTC
CASAGTGVSYEQYF
>-|-|TRBJ1-2|TRBV19
TGTGCCAGTAGGGGGACACTTTTCTATGGCTACACCTTC
CASRGTLFYGYTF
>few|TRBD2|TRBJ2-1|TRBV28
TGTGCCAGCAGTTTGCAGCGGGGGGCTCGCAATGAGCAGTTCTTC
CASSLQRGARNEQFF
>-|-|TRBJ1-1|TRBV11-1
TGTGCCAGCAGCTATGTAATCGGCACTGAAGCTTTCTTT
CASSYVIGTEAFF
>few|-|TRBJ1-4|TRBV4-1
TGCGCCAGCAGCCAACCGGGACAAGAACTGTTTTTT
CASSQPGQELFF
>-|-|TRBJ2-1|TRBV15
TGTGCCACCAGCAGAGACCGAAGGGGCCTGTATTCTTTGGCTGAGCAGTTCTTC
CATSRDRRGLYSLAEQFF
>-|-|TRBJ1-2|TRBV27
TGTGCCAGCAGTGACGGTCTTCACTATGGCTACACCTTC
CASSDGLHYGYTF
>-|TRBD2|TRBJ2-2|TRBV20-1
TGCAGTGCTAGGACTAGCGGGGGTTATACCGGGGAGCTGTTTTTT
CSARTSGGYTGELFF
>-|TRBD1|TRBJ1-2|TRBV3-1
TGTGCCAGCAGCCCCGACCGGGACAGCTATGGCTACACCTTC
CASSPDRDSYGYTF
>few|-|TRBJ2-5|TRBV5-4
TGTGCCAGCAGCCGACCTACGGGCCAGGAGATAGAAGAGACCCAGTACTTC
CASSRPTGQEIEETQYF
>few|TRBD1|TRBJ1-2|TRBV2
TGTGCCAGCAGTGGGGTGCGGGACAGGGGGACTAACTATGGCTACACCTTC
CASSGVRDRGTNYGYTF
>few|-|TRBJ1-6|TRBV20-1
TGCAGTGCTCAGGAGGGGCGGACACTTTCACCCCTCCACTTT
CSAQEGRTLSPLHF